The TCR beta chain under discussion was sequenced for a study of T cell responses to AZD1222 COVID-19 vaccine (dated by TCRdb to about 2021). About the study as a whole: AZD1222 recipients given second doses at about 4 weeks or at about 12 weeks were pooled, since spike-specific TCR depth and breadth were not found to differ between the two schedules. A total of 230 to 250 trial participants underwent TCR sequencing, of whom some 210 received two doses of AZD1222 and about 25 received two doses of the MenACWY control vaccine. Trial participants were enrolled by age into subgroups of 18-55, 56-69 and 70-plus years, and around 150, 29 and 61 TCR-sequenced participants, respectively, were included in these subgroups.

On this clone itself: No cognate antigen has been identified for it. No much larger clone exists at a distance of one base, and base qualities are not known.

Per the publication, the time point label means: baseline before first vaccination. Vaccinee samples came from UK trials COV001 and COV002, including a single-blind randomized controlled phase 2/3 trial of AZD1222 (ChAdOx1 nCoV-19) in healthy adults. For TCRbeta chain sequencing, PBMC samples were collected from trial participants at day 0 and at day 28 after the second dose. The CDR3 regions of human TCRbeta chains were analyzed by immunosequencing. The study's processing was this. TCRs in the repertoires were matched against a reference library of SARS-CoV-2-specific TCRs that had been generated with the MIRA antigen-specificity platform. Breadth was defined as the fraction of unique TCRs that were SARS-CoV-2-associated. Depth was defined as the fraction of total T cells that were SARS-CoV-2-associated. Using the MIRA data, each spike-specific TCR was mapped to the spike region that the TCR reacts to and placed in a CD4 or CD8 class. Log10-transformed breadth and depth values were compared by one-way ANOVA with Sidak's multiple comparisons tests. Sourced from immuneACCESS, this table was stored by TCRdb with only in-frame sequences that have V and J called. A share of the clones is absent; for the studies checked, an unresolved V gene accounts for under half, and the remainder has no known explanation. The V and J calls and clone size are taken from that table; D and trimming were inferred from the DNA. The sample has 100,000 to 150,000 clones on record, 92% of them singletons. Approximately 1.7% of the sample comes from the top ten.

Broad study findings and their caveats: Participants were mostly white British and included more females than males, and it was suggested by the authors that clonal diversity may have been underestimated. Epitopes outside the regions mutated in the B.1.351 and B.1.1.7 variants were reportedly recognized by nearly half of the unique spike-specific TCRs. The 56-69-year group was small, and its depth increase did not reach significance, likely because of low power. A significant rise in spike-specific TCR breadth and depth was observed after two AZD1222 doses relative to day 0 and relative to MenACWY recipients. Conclusions about previously exposed vaccinees were limited because only a handful of AZD1222 recipients were SARS-CoV-2 seropositive at baseline. CD4 TCRs associated with the vaccine covered the entire spike protein, and the dominant responses were in regions 160-218 and 743-854. Because no day 14 peak-response samples were available, repertoires were characterized only after the peak T cell response.

CDR1 is given as SEHNR and CDR2 as FQNEAQ, both from the germline V gene (reference sequence). The cysteine opens and the phenylalanine closes a CDR3 of 17 amino acids. Only the CDR3 region is kept as DNA, spanning 51 bases read in frame from base 1. Relative to germline, V is missing 3 bases and J is missing 4 bases, with 12 bases of the junction outside any gene match. The chain joins TRBV7-9 to TRBJ1-2; 9 central bases correspond to TRBD1. This receptor was obtained from an adult in good health. Sample: peripheral blood, taken on day 0 of AZD1222 vaccination. Here the CDR3 is given as CASSFDTTQGALYGYTF. The sequence in DNA is TGTGCCAGCAGCTTCGACACAACACAGGGGGCCCTCTATGGCTACACCTTC.